This TCR beta chain was recovered during a study of CD8+CD57+ T cells in acquired aplastic anemia. On the study more broadly: The DNA of sorted CD4+ and CD8+ cells averaged roughly 3 ug.

Before being chosen for sequencing, patients had shown CD8+CD57+ cell expansion by flow cytometry. As a group, the patients uniformly had severe acquired aplastic anemia. TCR beta VDJ and CDR3 profiles were obtained from a genomic DNA template. TCRdb reprocessed the reads with MiXCR, giving one entry per CDR3 protein. The table shows approximately 80,000 distinct CDR3 sequences, with around 70% occurring only once. This clonotype was detected only once. The material sequenced was sorted CD4+, CD8+, or CD8+CD57+ T cells (not recorded which) from PBMCs. This sequence was found in a human donor with aplastic anemia.

The CDR3 DNA sequence: TGTGCCAGCTGGCAGGGGGCAAACACTGAAGCTTTCTTT. Translating gives CASWQGANTEAFF. The V and J genes are TRBV6-1 and TRBJ1-1; 8 bases agree with TRBD1. The V gene's germline CDR1 is MNHNS and CDR2 SASEGT. Trimming at V came to 8 bases and at J to 2 bases, leaving 4 bases not matched to a gene. This CDR3 spans 13 amino acids.